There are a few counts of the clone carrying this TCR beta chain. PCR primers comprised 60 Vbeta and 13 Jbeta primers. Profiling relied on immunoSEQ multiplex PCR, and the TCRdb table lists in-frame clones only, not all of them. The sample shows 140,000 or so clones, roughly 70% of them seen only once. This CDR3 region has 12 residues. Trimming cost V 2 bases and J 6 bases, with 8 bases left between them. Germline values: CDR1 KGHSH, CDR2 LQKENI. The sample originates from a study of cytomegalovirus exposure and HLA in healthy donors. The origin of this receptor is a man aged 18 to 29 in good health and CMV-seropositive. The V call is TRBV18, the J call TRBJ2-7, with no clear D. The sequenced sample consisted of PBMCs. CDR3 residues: CASSPALGEQYF. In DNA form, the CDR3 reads TGTGCCAGCTCACCAGCCCTCGGCGAGCAGTACTTC. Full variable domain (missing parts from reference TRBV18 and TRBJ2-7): NAGVMQNPRHLVRRRGQEARLRCSPMKGHSHVYWYRQLPEEGLKFMVYLQKENIIDESGMPKERFSAEFPKEGPSILRIQQVVRGDSAAYFCASSPALGEQYFGPGTRLTVT.